Listed here are 20 T cell receptor beta chains from one sample, sequenced in a study of tumor-infiltrating lymphocytes in primary liver carcinoma. Co-extracted RNA and DNA came from 20-30 mg of unsorted bulk tissue. From approximately 490 ng total RNA, TCR beta cDNA was generated with a primer in the constant region. Each TCR beta library was derived from three nested multiplex PCR rounds that employed slightly modified ARM-PCR. With TRBV1-TRBV30 forward primers and a C-beta reverse primer, the first two PCR rounds were run for nine to eleven cycles each. TCRdb processed the multiplex PCR reads anew with MiXCR; each CDR3 protein has one entry. The sample lists under 50,000 distinct CDR3 sequences; over 65% were seen once. Specimen: liver tumor tissue from sampling region 5. Subset: tumor region T5, tumor centre. The receptor set was obtained from a man between 40 and 49 years old with primary liver carcinoma and hepatitis B virus infection.

CDR3 amino acids: CASSQGQGGAQYF. CDR3 bases: TGCGCCAGCAGCCAAGGGCAAGGGGGGGCCCAGTACTTC. This sequence joins TRBV4-1 and TRBJ2-5, with D perhaps TRBD2 (7 bases). Germline lookup yields CDR1 MGHRA and CDR2 YSYEKL. V was shortened by 1 base and J by 9 bases, with 12 bases between the two germline ends. The CDR3 consists of 13 residues.

Remarks on this clonotype: Mismatch with germline at one junction end may stem from a read error. The rearrangement uses TRBV11-1 and TRBJ2-3; TRBD2 matches at 11 bases. Germline-derived CDR1 and CDR2 are SGHAT and FQDESV (reference sequence). The CDR3 consists of 16 residues. CDR3 residues: CASSKGLAVSRDTQYF. The CDR3 nucleotides are TGTGCCAGCAGTAAGGGACTAGCGGTTAGCAGAGATACACAGTATTTT.

J is TRBJ2-7 and V is TRBV29-1; maybe TRBD1 (6 bases). The germline V gene has CDR1 SQVTM and CDR2 ANQGSEA. The CDR3 totals 14 residues. V was clipped by 3 bases and J by 6 bases, with 18 bases between them. In DNA, the CDR3 is TGCAGCGTTGATCTCTCTGACAGGAGTGGCGAGCAGTACTTC. Its protein product is CSVDLSDRSGEQYF.

This chain uses TRBV7-2 with TRBJ2-3, with D possibly TRBD1 on 5 matching bases. Germline V CDR1 and CDR2: SGHTA, FQGNSA. Trimming took off 2 bases at V and 6 bases at J, with 6 bases between the two ends. The CDR3 loop spans 12 amino acids. The CDR3 sequence: CASSLKGDTQYF. Here the CDR3 DNA reads TGTGCCAGCAGCTTAAAGGGGGATACGCAGTATTTT.

This chain connects TRBV7-3 to TRBJ2-1, with TRBD2 matching over 7 bases. V lost 1 base, J lost 0 bases, and 15 bases stayed unmatched. The V gene's germline CDR1 is SGHTA and CDR2 FQGTGA. CDR3 length equals 20 residues. In DNA, the CDR3 is TGTGCCAGCAGCTTAAGGGGCGAGCTAGCGGAATACAGCTCCTACAATGAGCAGTTCTTC. The encoded protein is CASSLRGELAEYSSYNEQFF.

This clonotype was observed a single time. An end of the junction differs from the germline gene, which may be a read error. The chain has TRBV7-8 and TRBJ1-2; D uncertain. Germline CDR1 SGHVS, CDR2 FQNEAQ. There are 15 residues in the CDR3. CDR3 nucleotides: TGTGCCAGCAGCTGGCGGATAGGGAGCCACTATGGCTACACATTC. The encoded protein is CASSWRIGSHYGYTF.

A remark on this clonotype: At one end, the junction sequence differs from germline, possibly due to a read error. The V and J genes are TRBV11-2 and TRBJ2-1; D is perhaps TRBD1 or TRBD2 (6 bases each). This CDR3 region has 16 residues. CDR1 is SGHAT and CDR2 is FQNNGV in the germline V gene. The CDR3 is CVSSSPGGGPYNEQSF. The CDR3 region has the DNA TGTGTCAGCAGCTCGCCCGGTGGGGGGCCCTACAATGAGCAATCCTTC.

This clonotype was seen repeatedly, ten times or more. The chain uses TRBV25-1 and TRBJ2-3; 8 bases fit TRBD1. Trimming at V came to 7 bases and at J to 0 bases, leaving 12 bases not matched to a gene. This CDR3 spans 17 amino acids. Germline assignment: CDR1 MGHDK and CDR2 SYGVNS. CDR3: CASTQPRDRLSTDTQYF. DNA for the CDR3: TGTGCCAGCACCCAACCGCGGGACAGGCTTAGCACAGATACGCAGTATTTT.

This clonotype was found once. This sequence may be a read error, since a much larger clone differs from it by one base. The chain employs TRBV28 and TRBJ2-1, with 11 bases lining up with TRBD2. The end of the DNA aligns better with TRBJ2-7, so the J call may be wrong. In germline, CDR1 is MDHEN, CDR2 SYDVKM. The CDR3 is made up of 15 amino acids. CDR3 residues: CASTLLAGVGNEQYF. For the CDR3, the DNA is TGTGCCAGCACTCTACTAGCGGGAGTTGGTAATGAGCAGTACTTC.

The CDR3 reads CASSPGVQETQYF. As DNA, the CDR3 is TGTGCCAGCTCACCAGGGGTCCAAGAGACCCAGTACTTC. This chain connects TRBV18 to TRBJ2-5; no firm D call. The CDR3 loop spans 13 amino acids. Deletions cut 2 bases from V and 1 base from J, with 5 bases between. The germline CDR1 and CDR2 sequences are KGHSH and LQKENI.

Comment on this clonotype: Compared with germline, one end of the junction differs, possibly owing to a read error. This chain connects TRBV29-1 to TRBJ1-2, with D possibly matching TRBD1 (5 bases). This CDR3 region has 12 residues. CDR1 is SQVTM, CDR2 ANQGSEA, per germline. This chain's CDR3 is CSVERQSYGYIF. In nucleotides, the CDR3 is TGTAGCGTTGAAAGACAGAGCTATGGCTACATCTTC.

The CDR3 coding sequence is TGTGCCACCAGCACGAGACAGGGACCGGGGCTCCATGAGCAGTTCTTC. This gives the protein CATSTRQGPGLHEQFF. V gene TRBV15 combines with J gene TRBJ2-1; 7 bases fit TRBD1. The germline CDR1 and CDR2 sequences are LNHNV and YYDKDF (reference sequence). Losses at the gene ends were 4 bases for V and 8 bases for J; bases not matched to a gene: 14. The CDR3 extends over 16 amino acids. Variable domain in full (rest from reference TRBV15 and TRBJ2-1): DAMVIQNPRYQVTQFGKPVTLSCSQTLNHNVMYWYQQKSSQAPKLLFHYYDKDFNNEADTPDNFQSRRPNTSFCFLDIRSPGLGDTAMYLCATSTRQGPGLHEQFFGPGTRLTVL.

Concerning this clonotype: Just one base apart from a much larger clone, this may be a read error. The chain links TRBV30 to TRBJ2-3; 7 positions agree with TRBD2. CDR3 length equals 15 residues. Germline-derived CDR1 and CDR2 are GTSNPN and SVGIG (reference sequence). The CDR3 DNA sequence: TGTACCTGGAGTAAATTGGCGGGGGTCACAGATACGCAGTATTTT. Translating gives CTWSKLAGVTDTQYF.

Worth noting for this clonotype: This CDR3 is missing its conserved last phenylalanine or tryptophan, likely due to a read error. V and J are TRBV30 and TRBJ2-3, with TRBD2 matching 7 bases. CDR1 GTSNPN and CDR2 SVGIG come from the germline V gene (reference sequence). The CDR3 covers 14 residues. The CDR3 protein is CACSVGGGADTQYL. In DNA form, the CDR3 reads TGTGCCTGCAGTGTCGGCGGGGGAGCAGATACGCAGTATCTT.

This clonotype was detected once. V is TRBV4-2 and J is TRBJ2-7; D is possibly TRBD2 (6 bases). The germline V gene has CDR1 LGHNA and CDR2 YNFKEQ. The CDR3 runs to 17 residues. Trimming shortened V by 10 bases and J by 2 bases, and 27 bases separated the two germline ends. The CDR3 nucleotides read TGTGCCACTACTGGACTAATGGGTGTTTATAAGCCCTACGAGCAGTACTTC. Its translation is CATTGLMGVYKPYEQYF.

V usage is TRBV12-3 or TRBV12-4 and J usage is TRBJ2-2; D ambiguous. The V end lost 6 bases, the J end lost 7 bases, and 9 bases lay between the germline ends. This CDR3 is 12 amino acids long. Here the CDR3 DNA reads TGTGCCAGCAGCACATGGGTCGGGGAGCTGTTTTTT. Encoded protein: CASSTWVGELFF.

On this clonotype: The junction departs from the called germline gene at one end, perhaps through a read error. The J gene is TRBJ2-2, the V gene TRBV11-2; no clear D. CDR3 length: 14 residues. Germline V gene data show CDR1 as SGHAT and CDR2 as FQNNGV. Here the CDR3 DNA reads TGTGCCAGAAGCTCATCCCGGAACACAGGGGAGCTGTTTTTT. Residues: CARSSSRNTGELFF.

This clonotype was found many times. V usage is TRBV29-1 and J usage is TRBJ2-7, with D tentatively TRBD1 or TRBD2 (6 bases each). With 7 bases removed from V and 0 bases from J, the gap between germline ends came to 10 bases. Germline V CDR1 and CDR2: SQVTM, ANQGSEA. The CDR3 spans 12 residues. CDR3 in DNA: TGCAGCGGGCGGGACAACTCCTACGAGCAGTACTTC. It specifies CSGRDNSYEQYF.

Regarding this clonotype: A much larger clone sits a single nucleotide away, making a read error possible. V gene TRBV29-1 combines with J gene TRBJ1-1; D is perhaps TRBD1 (5 bases). CDR3 length: 12 amino acids. V was pared by 3 bases and J by 4 bases, with 9 bases between. From germline, CDR1 is SQVTM and CDR2 ANQGSEA. This CDR3 is CSVEKGITEAFF. The CDR3 DNA is TGCAGCGTTGAGAAGGGGATCACTGAAGCTTTCTTT.

Notes on this clonotype: A clone one base away is much larger, so this may be a read error. Likely a read error: the CDR3 ends without its conserved phenylalanine or tryptophan. The chain carries TRBV7-3 and TRBJ2-3, with D unclear. CDR1 is SGHTA, CDR2 FQGTGA, per germline. The CDR3 contains 12 residues. Trimming took 1 base from V and 4 from J, leaving 3 bases between them. The CDR3 DNA is TGTGCCAGCAGCTTAAGCTCAGATACGCAGTATATT. It translates to CASSLSSDTQYI.